The clone carrying this T cell receptor (beta chain) was found a few times. The antigen is undetermined. Amplification of TCR beta CDR3 regions used RNA as the template. The study used the HTBI primer set for a first-round RT-PCR of the TCR CDR3. MiXCR, applied by TCRdb to the multiplex PCR reads, yields one record per CDR3 protein. Found here are a few hundred thousand distinct CDR3 sequences, approximately 14% of them singletons; the top ten hold 25% to 35%. This record comes from a study of T cells in Graves' hyperthyroidism and ophthalmopathy. Study observations and caveats: A model of 13 V-J features distinguished ophthalmopathy from stable hyperthyroidism. Model-based prediction identified ophthalmopathy a median around 6.7 months prior to its onset.

Patients aged 18 to 65 had newly diagnosed hyperthyroidism that had lasted under 2 months. The sample, blood from the first hyperthyroidism diagnosis, precedes any ophthalmopathy symptoms. Sequenced: blood. The TCR comes from a woman between 18 and 30 years old with Graves' hyperthyroidism that later progressed to Graves' ophthalmopathy.

The CDR3 DNA follows: TGTGCCAGCTCACCACCTTTCACAGGGCAGAACACTGAAGCTTTCTTT. This gives the protein CASSPPFTGQNTEAFF. The chain carries TRBV18 and TRBJ1-1; weak D call: TRBD1 (6 bases). Trimming shortened V by 0 bases and J by 1 base, and 12 bases separated the two germline ends. CDR3 length equals 16 residues. Per the germline V gene, CDR1 is KGHSH and CDR2 is LQKENI.